The clone carrying this T cell receptor (beta chain) was seen once. V lost 10 bases, J lost 5 bases, and 17 bases lay in between. The CDR3 runs to 14 residues. The germline V gene has CDR1 SNHLY and CDR2 FYNNEI. This sample stems from a study of T cell changes during pregnancy in multiple sclerosis. Repertoires were generated with immunoSEQ multiplex PCR, while TCRdb's copy carries only in-frame clones and drops some. Among around 80,000 clones, under 95% were seen once, and the ten largest hold about 1.5%. The TCR was taken from a female donor with multiple sclerosis, enrolled in a pregnancy study. Sequences were derived from peripheral blood, sampled before pregnancy. The chain recombines TRBV2 with TRBJ2-2; maybe TRBD1 (6 bases). CDR3 amino acids: CAITRGFGTGELFF. CDR3 sequence (DNA): TGTGCCATTACGAGGGGGTTTGGGACCGGGGAGCTGTTTTTT.